This TCR beta chain was profiled in a study of blood T cell repertoires in COVID-19. In the study overall: Acute and convalescent COVID-19 samples came from the United States, Italy and Spain. From T cells, B-cell-depleted T cells, or PBMCs came the material, which was cDNA or gDNA.

Trimming shortened V by 3 bases and J by 1 base, and 7 bases separated the two germline ends. The CDR3 extends over 14 amino acids. The germline V gene has CDR1 LNHDA and CDR2 SQIVND (reference sequence). The Seattle patients joined while their infection was active and were tracked longitudinally afterward. This clone was picked up a small number of times. As originally analysed: Amplification from reference gene primers served as the basis for estimated nucleated cell counts. The repertoire was sequenced with immunoSEQ multiplex PCR; TCRdb's copy has only in-frame clones and lacks some. The V and J calls and clone size were taken over from that table, and D and trimming were inferred from the DNA. The table lists about 200,000 clones, about four fifths of them singletons, with 7.8% in the top ten.

This rearrangement joins TRBV19 to TRBJ1-5, with D unclear. Specimen: peripheral blood. The TCR comes from a woman of 80 years or more with COVID-19, enrolled during active disease. In DNA, the CDR3 is TGTGCCAGTAGTATCCCAAAAAGCAATCAGCCCCAGCATTTT. It specifies CASSIPKSNQPQHF.